The sequence of this T cell receptor beta chain was determined in a study of cytomegalovirus exposure and HLA in healthy donors. Study-wide points: Some segments of the V type, notably TRBV6-2 and TRBV6-3, were excluded as indistinguishable.

Germline V gives CDR1 MGHDK, CDR2 SYGVNS. The V gene end was trimmed by 7 bases and the J gene end by 7 bases; junction bases not matched to a gene: 9. The CDR3 has 15 residues. With regard to this clone: As yet, its antigen is unknown.

Both 60 Vbeta primers and 13 Jbeta primers went into the PCR. Profiling relied on immunoSEQ multiplex PCR, and the TCRdb table lists in-frame clones only, not all of them. The sample records around 67,000 clones, less than 80% being singletons. This sequence joins TRBV25-1 and TRBJ2-1, with 11 bases that match TRBD2. The receptor was isolated from a woman in her forties or fifties in good health and CMV-seronegative. Source material: PBMCs. CDR3 sequence (DNA): TGTGCCAGCACCCAGACTACTAGCGGGAGAAATGAGCAGTTCTTC. It codes for CASTQTTSGRNEQFF. Looking up the rest from reference TRBV25-1 and TRBJ2-1 gives the full variable domain: EADIYQTPRYLVIGTGKKITLECSQTMGHDKMYWYQQDPGMELHLIHYSYGVNSTEKGDLSSESTVSRIRTEHFPLTLESARPSHTSQYLCASTQTTSGRNEQFFGPGTRLTVL.